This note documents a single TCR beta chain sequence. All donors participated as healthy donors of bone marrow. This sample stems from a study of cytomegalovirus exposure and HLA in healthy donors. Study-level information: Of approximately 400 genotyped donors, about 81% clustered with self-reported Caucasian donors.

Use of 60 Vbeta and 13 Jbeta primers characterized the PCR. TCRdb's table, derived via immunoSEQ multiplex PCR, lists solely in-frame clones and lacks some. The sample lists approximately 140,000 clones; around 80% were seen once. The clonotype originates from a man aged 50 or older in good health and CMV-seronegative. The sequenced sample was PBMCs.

DNA of the CDR3: TGTGCCTGGAGTGGGGGGACAGCAAAGCAGTTCTTC. This translates into CAWSGGTAKQFF. This chain joins TRBV30 and TRBJ2-1; 7 bases map to TRBD1. Germline CDR1 GTSNPN, CDR2 SVGIG (reference sequence). J gave up 11 bases and V 1 base, and 5 bases lay outside the gene matches. CDR3 length equals 12 residues.